This is a list of T cell receptor beta chains from one sample in a study of OX40 agonist ivuxolimab in advanced cancers. Profiling relied on immunoSEQ multiplex PCR, and the TCRdb table lists in-frame clones only, not all of them. The top ten hold over 13% of the sample, which has tens of thousands of clones, about 86% seen once. Sequences were derived from CD4+ or CD8+ T cells sorted from blood, sampled in a trial of the OX40 agonist ivuxolimab. These receptor sequences come from an adult with an advanced solid tumor such as melanoma, head and neck, liver or kidney cancer. Each CDR3 is given with its conserved first and last residue. The order of the fields is J gene, clone size, V gene, D gene, CDR3 DNA, CDR3 protein. A D gene is named only where the DNA matches it firmly. Not all rows give a size; the values are once, few, many and, for expanded clones, a class.

>TRBJ1-2|-|TRBV7-9|TRBD1
TGTGCCAGCAGCTTAGGGACAGGGGGGTATGGCTACACCTTC
CASSLGTGGYGYTF
>TRBJ2-7|once|TRBV7-7|-
TGTGCCAGCAGCCCCGGAGGAGCCTACGAGCAGTACTTC
CASSPGGAYEQYF
>TRBJ2-7|-|TRBV6-1|TRBD1
TGTGCCAGCGGACAGGGGCTAACCTACGAGCAGTACTTC
CASGQGLTYEQYF
>TRBJ1-1|few|TRBV7-9|-
TGTGCCAGCAGCCCTCCCACTCGGACCGGGCGGGACACTGAAGCTTTCTTT
CASSPPTRTGRDTEAFF
>TRBJ2-7|-|TRBV7-6|-
TGTGCCAGCAGTTCGGACTCCACCGGGGTCTACGAGCAGTACTTC
CASSSDSTGVYEQYF
>TRBJ1-2|-|TRBV7-8|TRBD1
TGTGCCAGCAGCTTAGGGGGTGACAGGGAGGGAGGCTACACCTTC
CASSLGGDREGGYTF
>TRBJ2-1|-|TRBV28|-
TGTGCCAGCAGGACCCCCGGGGCCGGGAATGAGCAGTTCTTC
CASRTPGAGNEQFF
>TRBJ2-1|-|TRBV19|TRBD2
TGTGCCAGTAGTACTAGCGGGGGCCTGTACAATGAGCAGTTCTTC
CASSTSGGLYNEQFF
>TRBJ1-5|-|TRBV29-1|-
TGCAGCGTTTTACAGGGAGAGGGGCAGCCCCAGCATTTT
CSVLQGEGQPQHF
>TRBJ2-2|few|TRBV13|-
TGTGCCAGCAGCTCCTCCGCAGGGTACCTCAACACCGGGGAGCTGTTTTTT
CASSSSAGYLNTGELFF
>TRBJ2-5|-|TRBV6-6|-
TGTGCCAGCAGTTACTTTATACAGGAGACCCAGTACTTC
CASSYFIQETQYF
>TRBJ2-1|-|TRBV11-2|TRBD2
TGTGCCAGCAGCTTAGAGTTCGGGGGGGGTAAGCTTCAGTTCTTC
CASSLEFGGGKLQFF
>TRBJ1-1|few|TRBV7-9|-
TGTGCCAGCAGCTCAGGTGGGAACACTGAAGCTTTCTTT
CASSSGGNTEAFF
>TRBJ1-5|-|TRBV19|TRBD1
TGTGCCAGTACTCCCAGGGGGGACTCTTATCGGGATCAGCCCCAGCATTTT
CASTPRGDSYRDQPQHF
>TRBJ1-2|-|TRBV7-9|-
TGTGCCAGCAGCTTGCTACCGGGCCAAGCCAAGATCGGCTACACCTTC
CASSLLPGQAKIGYTF
>TRBJ2-1|-|TRBV12-5|-
TGTGCTAGTGCCCCTGGGGACCCCTACAATGAGCAGTTCTTC
CASAPGDPYNEQFF
>TRBJ2-7|-|TRBV7-2|TRBD2
TGTGCCAGCAGCTTACGGGGACTAGCGCCCGACGAGCAGTACTTC
CASSLRGLAPDEQYF
>TRBJ1-2|medium-sized|TRBV4-2|-
TGTGCCAGCAGCCAAGTCGGTGGAAGGGATGGCTACACCTTC
CASSQVGGRDGYTF
>TRBJ1-1|-|TRBV19|-
TGTGCCAGTATTGACACAACAAACACTGAAGCTTTCTTT
CASIDTTNTEAFF
>TRBJ2-3|once|TRBV5-4|-
TGTGCCAGCAGCTCCCTCTCAGATACAGATACGCAGTATTTT
CASSSLSDTDTQYF
>TRBJ1-5|-|TRBV27|-
TGTGCCAGCAGGGTAGGGAATCAGCCCCAGCATTTT
CASRVGNQPQHF
>TRBJ1-3|-|TRBV5-8|-
TGTGCCAGCAGCTTGGAGGACAGCGGAAACACCATATATTTT
CASSLEDSGNTIYF
>TRBJ2-7|-|TRBV27|TRBD2
TGTGCCAGCAGTATATCTAGCGGGAGTAACGAGCAGTACTTC
CASSISSGSNEQYF
>TRBJ2-7|-|TRBV4-3|TRBD2
TGCGCCAGCAGCCAAGATCGGCGGGGGGGAACCTACGAGCAGTACTTC
CASSQDRRGGTYEQYF
>TRBJ2-7|-|TRBV5-1|-
TGCGCCAGCAGCTTGGGGACTACCGAGCAGTACTTC
CASSLGTTEQYF
>TRBJ1-4|-|TRBV6-5|TRBD1
TGTGCCAGCAGTTACGGGACAGCAACTAATGAAAAACTGTTTTTT
CASSYGTATNEKLFF
>TRBJ1-1|-|TRBV15|TRBD1
TGTGCCACCAAGGACAGGTCCTCTTTGGGGGAAGCTTTCTTT
CATKDRSSLGEAFF
>TRBJ2-2|once|TRBV27|-
TGTGCCAGCAGTTTAAACACCGGGGAGCTGTTTTTT
CASSLNTGELFF
>TRBJ2-7|-|TRBV7-8|TRBD2
TGTGCCAGCAGCTTATATAGCGGGAGGAACTACGAGCAGTACTTC
CASSLYSGRNYEQYF
>TRBJ1-2|-|TRBV7-9|-
TGTGCCAGCAGCTCTACCATGAACTATGGCTACACCTTC
CASSSTMNYGYTF